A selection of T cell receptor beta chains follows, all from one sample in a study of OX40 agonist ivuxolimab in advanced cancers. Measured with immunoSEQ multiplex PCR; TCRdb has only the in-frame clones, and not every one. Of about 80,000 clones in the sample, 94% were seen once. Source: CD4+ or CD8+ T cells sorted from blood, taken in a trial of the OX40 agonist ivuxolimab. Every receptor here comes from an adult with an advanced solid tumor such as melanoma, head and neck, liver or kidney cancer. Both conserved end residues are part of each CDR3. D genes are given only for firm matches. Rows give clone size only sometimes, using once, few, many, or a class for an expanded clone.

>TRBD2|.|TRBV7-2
CASSYGRGLTYEQYF
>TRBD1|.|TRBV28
CASSHGTVQETQYF
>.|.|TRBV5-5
CASGTSYEQYF
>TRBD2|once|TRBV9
CASSGGLAGAYEQYF
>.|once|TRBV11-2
CASSPTGIQETQYF
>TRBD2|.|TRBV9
CASSVSLGAGGPAGELFF
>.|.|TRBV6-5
CASSYWGEAFF
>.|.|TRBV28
CASSAGTRGYEQYF
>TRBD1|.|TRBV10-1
CASSDDFFGQGKFYEQYF
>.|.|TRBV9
CASSVNPGPEKLFF
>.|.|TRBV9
CASSVDLGQPQHF
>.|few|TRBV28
CASSLLHLNGYTF
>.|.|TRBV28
CASSQRTEYQETQYF
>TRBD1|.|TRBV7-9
CASSSRDRPTETQYF
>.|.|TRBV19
CASSIGAAYEQYF
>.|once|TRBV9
CASSPDTGELFF
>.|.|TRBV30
CAWSGGLSSNQPQHF
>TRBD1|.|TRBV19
CASSRRQGSYNEQFF
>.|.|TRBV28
CASSLLQGREKLFF
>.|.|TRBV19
CASSIDAAYYNEQFF
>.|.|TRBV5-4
CASSFRNTSHTQYF
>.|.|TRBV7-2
CASSLGAGWEKLFF
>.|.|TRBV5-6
CASSLRQSYEQYF
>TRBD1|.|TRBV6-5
CASRTGTYEQYF
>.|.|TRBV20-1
CSDCDRYGYTF
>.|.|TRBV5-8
CASSLAGQRNYEQYF
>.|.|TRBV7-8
CASSRHRDGQETQYF
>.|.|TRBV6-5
CASLRTLQETQYF
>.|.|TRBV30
CAWSIQGTDTQYF
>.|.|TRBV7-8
CASSLGTMYYEQYF